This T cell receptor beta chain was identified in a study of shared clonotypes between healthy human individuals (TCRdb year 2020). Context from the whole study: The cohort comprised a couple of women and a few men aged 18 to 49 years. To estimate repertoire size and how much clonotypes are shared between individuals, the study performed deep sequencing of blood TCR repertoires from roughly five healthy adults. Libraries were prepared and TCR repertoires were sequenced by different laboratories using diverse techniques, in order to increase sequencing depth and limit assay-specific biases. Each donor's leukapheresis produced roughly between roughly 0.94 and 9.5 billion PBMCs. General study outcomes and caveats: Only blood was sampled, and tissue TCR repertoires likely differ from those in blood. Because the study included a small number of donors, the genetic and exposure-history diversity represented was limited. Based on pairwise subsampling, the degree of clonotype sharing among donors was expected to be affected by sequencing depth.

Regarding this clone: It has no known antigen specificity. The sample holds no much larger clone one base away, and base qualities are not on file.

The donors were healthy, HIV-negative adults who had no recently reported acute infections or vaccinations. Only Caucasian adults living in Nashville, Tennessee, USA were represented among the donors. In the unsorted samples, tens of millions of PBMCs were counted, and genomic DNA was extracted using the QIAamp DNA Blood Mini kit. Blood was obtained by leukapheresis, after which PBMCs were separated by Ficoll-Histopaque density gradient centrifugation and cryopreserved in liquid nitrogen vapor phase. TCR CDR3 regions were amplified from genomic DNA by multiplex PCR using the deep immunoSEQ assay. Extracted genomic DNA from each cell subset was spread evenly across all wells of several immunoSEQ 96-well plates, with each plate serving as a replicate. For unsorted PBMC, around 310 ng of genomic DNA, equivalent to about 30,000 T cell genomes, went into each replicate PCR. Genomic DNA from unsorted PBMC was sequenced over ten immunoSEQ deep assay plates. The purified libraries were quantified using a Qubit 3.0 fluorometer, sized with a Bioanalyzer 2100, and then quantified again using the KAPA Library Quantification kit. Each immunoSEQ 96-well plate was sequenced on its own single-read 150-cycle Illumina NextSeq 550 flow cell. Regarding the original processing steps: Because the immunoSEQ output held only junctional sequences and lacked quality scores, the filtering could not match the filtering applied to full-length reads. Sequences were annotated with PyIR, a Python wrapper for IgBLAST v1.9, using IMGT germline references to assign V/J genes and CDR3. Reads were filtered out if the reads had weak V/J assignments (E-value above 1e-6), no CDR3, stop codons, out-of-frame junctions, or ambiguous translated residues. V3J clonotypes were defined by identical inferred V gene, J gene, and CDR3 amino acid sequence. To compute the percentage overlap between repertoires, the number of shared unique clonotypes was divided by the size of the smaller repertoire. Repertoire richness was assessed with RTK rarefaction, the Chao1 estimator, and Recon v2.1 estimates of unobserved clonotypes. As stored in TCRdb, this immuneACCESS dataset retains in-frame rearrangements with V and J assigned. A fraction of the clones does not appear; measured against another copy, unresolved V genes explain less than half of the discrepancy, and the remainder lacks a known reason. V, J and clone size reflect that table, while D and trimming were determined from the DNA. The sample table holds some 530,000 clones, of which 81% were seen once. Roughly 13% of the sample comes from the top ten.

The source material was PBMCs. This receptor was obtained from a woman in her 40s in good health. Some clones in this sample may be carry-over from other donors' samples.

The CDR3 reads CAWRVGTGSGETQYF. The sequenced DNA: TGTGCCTGGAGGGTTGGGACAGGGTCGGGAGAGACCCAGTACTTC. This chain is built from TRBV30 and TRBJ2-5; 9 central bases correspond to TRBD1. Ends trimmed: V by 3 bases, J by 4 bases; bases unmatched to a gene: 9. Its CDR3 holds 15 amino acids, cysteine through phenylalanine. CDR3 DNA only is kept here, 45 bases in frame from base 1. CDR1 and CDR2 are drawn from the germline V gene (reference sequence): GTSNPN, SVGIG.